This passage covers 32 T cell receptor beta chains from one sample sequenced in a study of OX40 agonist ivuxolimab in advanced cancers. Assay: immunoSEQ multiplex PCR; the TCRdb copy retains only in-frame clones and omits some. The data contain 60,000 to 70,000 clones, 87% of them seen just once; the ten biggest clones take up approximately 1.3%. The sequencing used CD4+ or CD8+ T cells sorted from blood, collected in a trial of the OX40 agonist ivuxolimab. Every receptor here comes from an adult with an advanced solid tumor such as melanoma, head and neck, liver or kidney cancer.

The chain recombines TRBV4-3 with TRBJ2-6; no clear D gene. The CDR3 spans 16 residues. Per germline, CDR1 LGHNA and CDR2 YSLEER. Trimming removed 1 base from V and 1 base from J, with 8 bases in between. The CDR3 loop reads CASSQGRHSGANVLTF. The CDR3, as DNA: TGCGCCAGCAGCCAAGGCCGGCATTCTGGGGCCAACGTCCTGACTTTC.

The chain links TRBV7-9 to TRBJ2-7; D uncertain. The germline V and J ends were trimmed by 1 base and 7 bases, with 17 bases remaining between them. Germline V gives CDR1 SEHNR, CDR2 FQNEAQ (reference sequence). CDR3 size: 15 residues. CDR3 sequence: CASSLGPRPTTEQYF. The CDR3 region has the DNA TGTGCCAGCAGCTTAGGTCCTAGGCCTACTACTGAGCAGTACTTC.

V usage is TRBV7-2 and J usage is TRBJ2-2; a weak D match, TRBD1 (6 bases). CDR1 and CDR2 from the germline V gene are SGHTA and FQGNSA. This CDR3 has 14 residues. The V gene lost 6 bases and the J gene lost 2 bases, with 10 bases spanning the gap. Here the CDR3 DNA reads TGTGCCAGCAGGCCGGGACAAAACACCGGGGAGCTGTTTTTT. Translating gives CASRPGQNTGELFF.

The chain recombines TRBV19 with TRBJ1-3; D remains unclear. CDR1 is LNHDA, CDR2 SQIVND, per germline (reference sequence). CDR3 size: 14 residues. With 7 bases removed from V and 0 bases from J, the gap between germline ends came to 10 bases. The CDR3 bases are TGTGCCAGTAAAGGGCATTTCTCTGGAAACACCATATATTTT. Translation gives CASKGHFSGNTIYF.

The V and J genes are TRBV6-6 and TRBJ1-2, with 7 bases that match TRBD1. CDR3 size: 16 residues. Germline V CDR1 and CDR2: MNHNY, SVGAGI (reference sequence). With 0 bases clipped from V and 4 bases from J, the junction kept 8 bases outside the gene matches. The CDR3 bases are TGTGCCAGCAGTTACTCGGAAAGGGGGCGAAGCTATGGCTACACCTTC. This translates into CASSYSERGRSYGYTF.

This rearrangement joins TRBV19 to TRBJ1-2; D not resolved. V was trimmed by 1 base and J by 2 bases, leaving 8 bases between them. There are 14 residues in the CDR3. Germline CDR1 LNHDA, CDR2 SQIVND (reference sequence). CDR3 coding DNA: TGTGCCAGTAGTATAGCCGGTGACAACTATGGCTACACCTTC. It specifies CASSIAGDNYGYTF.

This rearrangement joins TRBV5-8 to TRBJ2-1; D not resolved. The germline V gene has CDR1 SGHTS and CDR2 YDEGEE. This CDR3 is 17 amino acids long. The V end lost 4 bases, the J end lost 0 bases, and 17 bases lay between the germline ends. In nucleotides, the CDR3 is TGTGCCAGCAGCCTGGTCTCAGGCAGGAGCTCCTACAATGAGCAGTTCTTC. This encodes CASSLVSGRSSYNEQFF.

The gene calls are TRBV28 and TRBJ2-5, with 7 bases that match TRBD1. The CDR3 runs 14 residues. CDR1 is MDHEN, CDR2 SYDVKM, per germline. V trimming: 9 bases; J trimming: 4 bases; junction bases outside the gene matches: 11. The CDR3 DNA sequence: TGTGCCAGTAGGGGGCCCCGCGGGCTAGAGACCCAGTACTTC. It codes for CASRGPRGLETQYF.

The rearrangement joins TRBV11-3 to TRBJ2-3; D gene uncertain. Trimming took off 8 bases at V and 2 bases at J, with 11 bases between the two ends. This CDR3 region has 13 residues. CDR1 and CDR2 (germline): SGHNT, YENEEA. CDR3 DNA sequence: TGTGCCAGCGCATTCGGAGTCACAGATACGCAGTATTTT. Translation: CASAFGVTDTQYF.

The V gene is TRBV19, the J gene TRBJ1-3; D uncertain. The CDR3 has 16 residues. With 5 bases removed from V and 0 bases from J, the gap between germline ends came to 14 bases. The germline V gene has CDR1 LNHDA and CDR2 SQIVND (reference sequence). CDR3 DNA sequence: TGTGCCAGTAGTGCCGATCGGGGTAGCTCTGGAAACACCATATATTTT. This gives the protein CASSADRGSSGNTIYF.

The genes are TRBV29-1 and TRBJ2-1, with D unclear. Trimming took off 7 bases at V and 1 base at J, with 11 bases between the two ends. Germline V gives CDR1 SQVTM, CDR2 ANQGSEA. The CDR3 is made up of 13 amino acids. The CDR3 nucleotides read TGCAGCGGCCGAGCCTCTTCCTACAATGAGCAGTTCTTC. This translates into CSGRASSYNEQFF.

V is TRBV2 and J is TRBJ1-6, with unresolved D. The germline V gene encodes CDR1 SNHLY and CDR2 FYNNEI. The CDR3 runs to 14 residues. The germline V and J ends were trimmed by 4 bases and 5 bases, with 9 bases remaining between them. Written as DNA, the CDR3 is TGTGCCAGCAGTGTGGAGGGAGATAATTCACCCCTCCACTTT. Protein product: CASSVEGDNSPLHF.

The V call is TRBV5-6, the J call TRBJ2-5; TRBD1 aligns across 12 bases. CDR3 size: 16 residues. V lost 1 base and J lost 4; bases outside the gene matches: 5. Germline CDR1 SGHDT, CDR2 YYEEEE. The CDR3 loop reads CASSLTGQGAGETQYF. In DNA, the CDR3 is TGTGCCAGCAGCTTGACGGGACAGGGGGCTGGAGAGACCCAGTACTTC.

This chain connects TRBV6-4 to TRBJ2-2, with D possibly being TRBD2 (5 bases). Germline CDR1 MRHNA, CDR2 SNTAGT. Deletions cut 3 bases from V and 3 bases from J, with 8 bases between. This CDR3 comprises 14 residues. CDR3: CASSEGGHTGELFF. CDR3 sequence (DNA): TGTGCCAGCAGTGAAGGAGGACACACCGGGGAGCTGTTTTTT.

This chain joins TRBV27 and TRBJ1-2; tentatively, D is TRBD1 (5 bases). The CDR3 runs to 14 residues. The V end lost 0 bases, the J end lost 9 bases, and 14 bases lay between the germline ends. Germline V gene data show CDR1 as MNHEY and CDR2 as SMNVEV (reference sequence). The CDR3 sequence is CASSLSRLGVSYTF. DNA for the CDR3: TGTGCCAGCAGTTTATCCCGATTGGGGGTCAGCTACACCTTC.

The chain carries TRBV7-2 and TRBJ2-1; TRBD2 aligns across 10 bases. Germline CDR1 reads SGHTA; CDR2 reads FQGNSA. The V and J ends lost 2 bases and 4 bases, in that order; junction bases with no gene match: 8. The CDR3 extends over 17 amino acids. The CDR3 loop is CASSLQAGGPPYNEQFF. The CDR3 DNA follows: TGTGCCAGCAGCTTACAAGCGGGGGGGCCTCCATACAATGAGCAGTTCTTC.

The chain has TRBV19 and TRBJ1-2; 10 bases agree with TRBD1. The CDR3 consists of 15 residues. Germline V gene lookup returns CDR1 LNHDA and CDR2 SQIVND (reference sequence). After removal of 3 bases from V and 2 bases from J, the junction contained 3 bases not matched to a gene. The CDR3 spells CASSMAGQGNYGYTF. The CDR3 DNA sequence: TGTGCCAGTAGTATGGCGGGACAGGGGAACTATGGCTACACCTTC.

V usage is TRBV30 and J usage is TRBJ1-1; D possibly corresponds to TRBD1 (5 bases). The CDR3 spans 11 residues. CDR1 GTSNPN and CDR2 SVGIG come from the germline V gene (reference sequence). V was trimmed by 8 bases and J by 4 bases, leaving 11 bases between them. Here the CDR3 DNA reads TGTGCCGGGGGGAGTGCCACTGAAGCTTTCTTT. Encoded protein: CAGGSATEAFF.

This clone came up once. V gene TRBV5-6 combines with J gene TRBJ1-6; 9 positions match TRBD1. The CDR3 is 17 amino acids. With 0 bases clipped from V and 10 bases from J, the junction kept 11 bases outside the gene matches. CDR1 is SGHDT, CDR2 YYEEEE, per germline. CDR3 amino acids: CASSLDRGRWMDSPLHF. The CDR3 coding sequence is TGTGCCAGCAGCTTGGACAGGGGGCGCTGGATGGACTCACCCCTCCACTTT.

In this sample, this clone turned up once. J is TRBJ1-2 and V is TRBV5-4; D is unclear. Per germline, CDR1 SGHNT and CDR2 YYREEE (reference sequence). V was shortened by 0 bases and J by 8 bases, with 11 bases between the two germline ends. This CDR3 has 13 amino acids. CDR3: CASSLGTSRGYTF. The CDR3 nucleotides are TGTGCCAGCAGCTTGGGAACAAGTCGCGGCTACACCTTC.

The chain couples TRBV5-6 to TRBJ2-2; tentative D call: TRBD1 (6 bases). CDR1 is SGHDT and CDR2 is YYEEEE in the germline V gene. V gave up 1 base and J gave up 7 bases, with 11 bases separating them. The CDR3 extends over 14 amino acids. In DNA, the CDR3 is TGTGCCAGCAGCTTGAGGACAGTGGACGGGGAGCTGTTTTTT. This encodes CASSLRTVDGELFF.

This chain connects TRBV7-6 to TRBJ2-6; D is tentatively TRBD1 or TRBD2 (5 bases each). The V gene's germline CDR1 is SGHVS and CDR2 FNYEAQ. This CDR3 region has 16 residues. With 2 bases removed from V and 2 bases from J, the gap between germline ends came to 10 bases. CDR3 bases: TGTGCCAGCAGCTTAAATCAGGGAGCTGGGGCCAACGTCCTGACTTTC. Protein: CASSLNQGAGANVLTF.

V and J are TRBV5-1 and TRBJ2-7; D remains unclear. Trimming shortened V by 1 base and J by 4 bases, and 12 bases separated the two germline ends. There are 14 residues in the CDR3. CDR1 SGHRS and CDR2 YFSETQ come from the germline V gene. The DNA for the CDR3 is TGCGCCAGCAGCTTGAATGGCAAGTCTTACGAGCAGTACTTC. This codes for CASSLNGKSYEQYF.

This rearrangement joins TRBV30 to TRBJ2-1; D gene unclear. CDR1 and CDR2 (germline): GTSNPN, SVGIG (reference sequence). V lost 3 bases to trimming and J lost 4 bases, with 13 bases between them. The length of the CDR3 is 14 residues. CDR3 region: CAWRQRSNYNEQFF. Written as DNA, the CDR3 is TGTGCCTGGAGGCAGAGATCTAATTACAATGAGCAGTTCTTC.

The chain employs TRBV7-2 and TRBJ2-7; TRBD1 is a possible D gene (6 bases). CDR1 and CDR2 (germline): SGHTA, FQGNSA. V was cut by 5 bases and J by 2 bases, with 13 bases left in between. The CDR3 sequence is 14 residues long. CDR3 sequence (DNA): TGTGCCAGCAGCCCACGGACAGTTACCTACGAGCAGTACTTC. Protein product: CASSPRTVTYEQYF.

The rearrangement joins TRBV14 to TRBJ2-5; D not resolved. This CDR3 region has 12 residues. V was trimmed by 1 base and J by 4 bases, leaving 4 bases between them. Per the germline V gene, CDR1 is SGHDN and CDR2 is FVKESK. The CDR3 DNA reads as TGTGCCAGCAGCCAAGTCCCAGAGACCCAGTACTTC. Protein sequence: CASSQVPETQYF.

The CDR3 nucleotides are TGCAGCGTTACAGCCGGGACAGCCTACACTGAAGCTTTCTTT. Protein product: CSVTAGTAYTEAFF. The V call is TRBV29-1, the J call TRBJ1-1, with 7 bases identical to TRBD1. V shed 5 bases, J shed 3 bases, and the junction held 9 bases outside the gene matches. The CDR3 contains 14 residues. Germline CDR1 SQVTM, CDR2 ANQGSEA.

The chain uses TRBV7-8 and TRBJ2-7; D not resolved. This CDR3 is 13 amino acids long. Germline V gene sequence: CDR1 SGHVS, CDR2 FQNEAQ. The germline V and J ends were trimmed by 5 bases and 2 bases, with 10 bases remaining between them. The CDR3 sequence: CASSPYAPYEQYF. For the CDR3, the DNA is TGTGCCAGCAGCCCTTATGCCCCCTACGAGCAGTACTTC.

The gene calls are TRBV6-5 and TRBJ2-2; D remains unclear. V lost 7 bases, J lost 0 bases, and 6 bases lay in between. This CDR3 region has 13 residues. The V gene's germline CDR1 is MNHEY and CDR2 SVGAGI. The CDR3 sequence is CASTRSNTGELFF. DNA of the CDR3: TGTGCCAGCACCAGGTCGAACACCGGGGAGCTGTTTTTT.

The V and J genes are TRBV19 and TRBJ2-1; 7 bases map to TRBD2. The CDR3 is 14 amino acids. Per germline, CDR1 LNHDA and CDR2 SQIVND (reference sequence). V gave up 11 bases and J gave up 3 bases; unmatched junction bases: 10. CDR3 protein: CASRGGTNYNEQFF. In nucleotides, the CDR3 is TGTGCCTCAAGGGGAGGGACCAACTACAATGAGCAGTTCTTC.

This chain joins TRBV27 and TRBJ1-1; D may be TRBD1 (5 bases). There are 15 residues in the CDR3. Between the trimmed V and J ends, which lost 4 bases and 1 base, there was a span of 13 bases. Germline V gene lookup returns CDR1 MNHEY and CDR2 SMNVEV (reference sequence). The chain's CDR3 is CASSSPSQGNTEAFF. DNA of the CDR3: TGTGCCAGCAGTTCCCCAAGTCAGGGGAACACTGAAGCTTTCTTT.

The gene calls are TRBV5-1 and TRBJ2-1; 14 bases fit TRBD2. Germline CDR1 SGHRS, CDR2 YFSETQ. The CDR3 has 16 residues. V lost 0 bases, J lost 8 bases, and 4 bases stayed unmatched. The CDR3: CASSLVGLAGVDEQFF. DNA of the CDR3: TGCGCCAGCAGCTTGGTGGGACTAGCGGGAGTTGATGAGCAGTTCTTC. Variable domain in full (rest from reference TRBV5-1 and TRBJ2-1): KAGVTQTPRYLIKTRGQQVTLSCSPISGHRSVSWYQQTPGQGLQFLFEYFSETQRNKGNFPGRFSGRQFSNSRSEMNVSTLELGDSALYLCASSLVGLAGVDEQFFGPGTRLTVL.